This TCR beta chain was recovered during a study of T cells in Graves' hyperthyroidism and ophthalmopathy. Whole-study results and caveats: Model predictions of ophthalmopathy came a median approximately 6.5 months before onset.

This clonotype was recorded at least ten times. Its specificity is not known. Germline V CDR1 and CDR2: SGHTA, FQGTGA. Trimming cost V 3 bases and J 4 bases, with 5 bases left between them. This CDR3 is 12 amino acids long. RNA transcripts served as the template for amplifying TCR beta CDR3 regions. The HTBI primer set served for first-round RT-PCR of the TCR CDR3. TCRdb independently ran MiXCR on the multiplex PCR reads; one entry per CDR3 protein. This repertoire shows around 200,000 distinct CDR3 sequences, roughly 18% found once; its top ten account for approximately 40%. The clonotype originates from a man in his forties with Graves' hyperthyroidism. What was sequenced was blood. The V and J genes are TRBV7-3 and TRBJ2-3; D gene unclear. The CDR3, as DNA: TGTGCCAGCAGCTTTGGAGCAGATACGCAGTATTTT. This gives the protein CASSFGADTQYF. Supplemented by reference TRBV7-3 and TRBJ2-3, the full variable domain reads GAGVSQTPSNKVTEKGKYVELRCDPISGHTALYWYRQSLGQGPEFLIYFQGTGAADDSGLPNDRFFAVRPEGSVSTLKIQRTERGDSAVYLCASSFGADTQYFGPGTRLTVL.